Following are 24 T cell receptor beta chains from one sample sequenced in a study of T-cell memory formation after mild COVID-19. TCRdb re-derived calls from the 5' RACE reads in MiXCR, one entry per CDR3 protein. This table holds 250,000 to 300,000 distinct CDR3 sequences, 8.2% found once. The sample consisted of PBMCs or a T cell subset sorted from them (not recorded which). These receptors were taken from a man between 18 and 35 years old who had mild COVID-19 (a few samples of this study predate the infection). Cell type and time point are not known.

This clonotype was observed a few times. This chain joins TRBV18 and TRBJ1-1; 7 bases line up with TRBD1. CDR3 length: 14 amino acids. V lost 3 bases and J lost 10; bases outside the gene matches: 11. Germline V gives CDR1 KGHSH, CDR2 LQKENI. CDR3 amino acids: CASSPGTDTPGAFF. CDR3 nucleotides: TGTGCCAGCTCACCTGGGACAGATACCCCAGGAGCTTTCTTT.

This clonotype turned up a few times. This sequence joins TRBV6-5 and TRBJ2-1, with D perhaps assigned TRBD1 or TRBD2 (5 bases each). The CDR3 runs 14 residues. Germline V gene lookup returns CDR1 MNHEY and CDR2 SVGAGI. The V end was cut by 0 bases, the J end by 8 bases, with 11 bases between. The CDR3 reads CASSYSGVGDEQFF. The CDR3 bases are TGTGCCAGCAGTTACTCGGGGGTAGGTGATGAGCAGTTCTTC.

The sample holds a few counts of this clonotype. This chain connects TRBV24-1 to TRBJ2-1, with 8 bases that match TRBD1. V trimming: 3 bases; J trimming: 8 bases; junction bases outside the gene matches: 5. The CDR3 sequence is 14 residues long. Looked up from germline, CDR1 is KGHDR and CDR2 is SFDVKD. The CDR3 loop reads CATSDPGTGDEQFF. The CDR3 DNA follows: TGTGCCACCAGTGATCCCGGGACAGGAGATGAGCAGTTCTTC.

This clonotype was picked up a small number of times. The CDR3 protein is CASSSQSTVNTGELFF. As DNA, the CDR3 is TGTGCCAGCAGCTCCCAATCCACAGTGAACACCGGGGAGCTGTTTTTT. The rearrangement links TRBV7-8 to TRBJ2-2; D remains ambiguous. Germline CDR1 is SGHVS and CDR2 is FQNEAQ. Trimming cost V 4 bases and J 1 base, with 13 bases left between them. The CDR3 is 16 residues long.

This clonotype was seen at least ten times. The J gene is TRBJ1-2, the V gene TRBV7-2; TRBD1 matches 9 bases. Germline V lookup: CDR1 SGHTA, CDR2 FQGNSA. The ends lost 4 bases at V and 0 bases at J; junction bases unmatched: 9. There are 17 residues in the CDR3. CDR3 in amino acids: CASSSRQGVGSNYGYTF. In DNA form, the CDR3 reads TGTGCCAGCAGCTCCCGACAGGGGGTAGGGTCTAACTATGGCTACACCTTC. The whole variable domain, remainder taken from reference TRBV7-2 and TRBJ1-2, is GAGVSQSPSNKVTEKGKDVELRCDPISGHTALYWYRQSLGQGLEFLIYFQGNSAPDKSGLPSDRFSAERTGGSVSTLTIQRTQQEDSAVYLCASSSRQGVGSNYGYTFGSGTRLTVV.

The V and J genes are TRBV6-1 and TRBJ1-5; TRBD1 agrees at 7 bases. V lost 2 bases and J lost 6; bases outside the gene matches: 7. The length of the CDR3 is 15 residues. CDR1 and CDR2 from the germline V gene are MNHNS and SASEGT. The CDR3 loop is CASSEWGQKGQPQHF. The CDR3 nucleotides are TGTGCCAGCAGTGAATGGGGACAGAAGGGTCAGCCCCAGCATTTT.

This clonotype has only a few counts. The rearrangement joins TRBV9 to TRBJ1-4, with D maybe TRBD1 (6 bases). From germline, CDR1 is SGDLS and CDR2 YYNGEE. The V end lost 0 bases, the J end lost 7 bases, and 10 bases lay between the germline ends. The CDR3 contains 14 residues. CDR3 sequence reads: CASSVAGAGEKLFF. Written as DNA, the CDR3 is TGTGCCAGCAGCGTAGCAGGGGCCGGTGAAAAACTGTTTTTT. Full variable domain (outside the CDR3, taken from reference TRBV9 and TRBJ1-4): DSGVTQTPKHLITATGQRVTLRCSPRSGDLSVYWYQQSLDQGLQFLIQYYNGEERAKGNILERFSAQQFPDLHSELNLSSLELGDSALYFCASSVAGAGEKLFFGSGTQLSVL.

Points on this clonotype: This could be a read error, since a much larger clone is one nucleotide away. The chain couples TRBV4-3 to TRBJ2-5; 8 bases are a match to TRBD1. The CDR3 has 15 residues. V lost 8 bases, J lost 5 bases, and 13 bases stayed unmatched. Germline lookup yields CDR1 LGHNA and CDR2 YSLEER. In nucleotides, the CDR3 is TGCGCCAGCGGCCTTGGGACAGGAGGCGAGGAGACCCAGTACTTC. Translating gives CASGLGTGGEETQYF.

The sample holds many counts of this clonotype. The chain couples TRBV6-4 to TRBJ2-3; 8 bases line up with TRBD2. Germline V gene sequence: CDR1 MRHNA, CDR2 SNTAGT. V was pared by 3 bases and J by 4 bases, with 6 bases of the junction left unmatched. The CDR3 length is 15 residues. CDR3 loop: CASSETGGAADTQYF. The CDR3 DNA sequence: TGTGCCAGCAGTGAAACCGGGGGGGCCGCAGATACGCAGTATTTT.

In its sample, this clonotype was seen a few times. This chain links TRBV12-3 or TRBV12-4 with TRBJ2-1; D not certain. This CDR3 has 13 amino acids. The V end was cut by 3 bases, the J end by 7 bases, with 10 bases between. Here the CDR3 reads CASSFSFWNEQFF. The CDR3 bases are TGTGCCAGCAGTTTCTCCTTTTGGAATGAGCAGTTCTTC.

This chain joins TRBV5-6 and TRBJ1-5, with D tentatively TRBD1 (6 bases). The CDR3 loop spans 15 amino acids. Looked up from germline, CDR1 is SGHDT and CDR2 is YYEEEE. The V end was cut by 6 bases, the J end by 3 bases, with 16 bases between. The chain's CDR3 is CASTLRGQTNQPQHF. CDR3 DNA sequence: TGTGCCAGCACCCTCAGGGGACAAACCAATCAGCCCCAGCATTTT.

The chain combines TRBV12-3 or TRBV12-4 with TRBJ2-5; TRBD1 might be the D (6 bases). The CDR3 is 13 residues long. Trimming removed 6 bases at V and 2 bases at J, with 10 bases between. The CDR3 loop is CASRTDSQETQYF. Written as DNA, the CDR3 is TGTGCCAGCAGGACGGACAGTCAAGAGACCCAGTACTTC.

This clonotype was seen ten or more times. The chain links TRBV5-5 to TRBJ1-2; weak D call: TRBD1 (6 bases). The CDR3 length is 14 residues. V lost 4 bases, J lost 6 bases, and 16 bases lay in between. Germline values: CDR1 SGHKS, CDR2 YYEKEE (reference sequence). The CDR3 protein is CASSETGTTNGYTF. CDR3 DNA sequence: TGTGCCAGCAGCGAGACCGGGACAACTAATGGCTACACCTTC.

The genes are TRBV3-1 and TRBJ1-4; D ambiguous. Germline lookup yields CDR1 LGHDT and CDR2 YNNKEL (reference sequence). This CDR3 has 12 residues. V lost 3 bases and J 3 bases, leaving 2 bases between the germline ends. The CDR3 sequence is CASSHPNEKLFF. The CDR3 bases are TGTGCCAGCAGCCACCCTAATGAAAAACTGTTTTTT.

This clonotype was detected many times. This chain uses TRBV9 with TRBJ2-5; TRBD2 agrees at 7 bases. V dropped 4 bases and J dropped 4; count of bases not matched to a gene: 7. CDR3 length: 14 residues. Germline-derived CDR1 and CDR2 are SGDLS and YYNGEE. CDR3 region: CASSPLGGGETQYF. CDR3 DNA: TGTGCCAGCAGCCCCTTGGGGGGGGGAGAGACCCAGTACTTC.

The chain employs TRBV5-1 and TRBJ2-5, with TRBD1 as a possible D gene (5 bases). Germline V gene lookup returns CDR1 SGHRS and CDR2 YFSETQ. This CDR3 region has 16 residues. Trimming left V 0 bases short and J 4 bases short, with 16 bases between. CDR3: CASSLAQGGFGETQYF. For the CDR3, the DNA is TGCGCCAGCAGCTTGGCTCAGGGTGGGTTTGGAGAGACCCAGTACTTC.

This clonotype was found a few times. The chain uses TRBV12-3 or TRBV12-4 and TRBJ1-4, with TRBD1 identical over 7 bases. Germline trimming cut 4 bases from V and 3 bases from J; bases unmatched to any gene: 8. This CDR3 comprises 16 residues. The CDR3 DNA reads as TGTGCCAGCAGTTCTCAGGGGGGCCCTTCTAATGAAAAACTGTTTTTT. Its translation is CASSSQGGPSNEKLFF.

In its sample, this clonotype was seen a few times. This rearrangement joins TRBV12-3 or TRBV12-4 to TRBJ1-5; D might be TRBD1 (6 bases). The CDR3 totals 14 residues. Trimming left V 3 bases short and J 5 bases short, with 11 bases between. CDR3 protein: CASSFWGADQPQHF. In nucleotides, the CDR3 is TGTGCCAGCAGTTTTTGGGGGGCGGATCAGCCCCAGCATTTT.

This clonotype was recorded a few times. CDR3 sequence (DNA): TGTGCCAGCAGTGCCAGGGGCCTGGAGACCCAGTACTTC. Translating gives CASSARGLETQYF. The chain links TRBV27 to TRBJ2-5, with a possible D match to TRBD1 (6 bases). V was clipped by 5 bases and J by 5 bases, with 12 bases between them. This CDR3 contains 13 residues. The germline CDR1 and CDR2 sequences are MNHEY and SMNVEV (reference sequence).

The V and J genes are TRBV6-5 and TRBJ1-5; D is undetermined. The CDR3 extends over 13 amino acids. Between the trimmed V and J ends, which lost 4 bases and 1 base, there was a span of 5 bases. The germline V gene has CDR1 MNHEY and CDR2 SVGAGI. This chain's CDR3 is CASSWASNQPQHF. CDR3 nucleotide sequence: TGTGCCAGCAGTTGGGCCAGCAATCAGCCCCAGCATTTT.

Remarks on this clonotype: This may arise from a read error, as a much more abundant clone is one base away. The CDR3 here is CASSQSLGQETQYF. Written as DNA, the CDR3 is TGTGCCAGCAGCCAGAGTCTTGGGCAAGAGACCCAGTACTTC. The rearrangement joins TRBV4-2 to TRBJ2-5, with D uncertain. Germline CDR1 LGHNA, CDR2 YNFKEQ. V lost 3 bases and J 2 bases, leaving 10 bases between the germline ends. The CDR3 loop spans 14 amino acids.

In this sample, this clonotype turned up many times. The gene calls are TRBV14 and TRBJ1-6, with D hard to call. Trimming removed 1 base at V and 10 bases at J, with 11 bases between. The CDR3 consists of 14 residues. In germline, CDR1 is SGHDN, CDR2 FVKESK. As DNA, the CDR3 is TGTGCCAGCAGCCAAGGAAGGGAGTACTCACCCCTCCACTTT. Amino acid sequence: CASSQGREYSPLHF. Supplemented by reference TRBV14 and TRBJ1-6, the full variable domain reads EAGVTQFPSHSVIEKGQTVTLRCDPISGHDNLYWYRRVMGKEIKFLLHFVKESKQDESGMPNNRFLAERTGGTYSTLKVQPAELEDSGVYFCASSQGREYSPLHFGNGTRLTVT.

The chain uses TRBV25-1 and TRBJ2-3; the match to TRBD2 covers 8 bases. Per the germline V gene, CDR1 is MGHDK and CDR2 is SYGVNS. The V segment lost 1 base and the J segment 3 bases; nucleotides outside the gene matches: 9. The CDR3 extends over 17 amino acids. This CDR3 reads CASSESRTSQGTDTQYF. CDR3 bases: TGTGCCAGCAGTGAATCGCGGACTAGCCAGGGGACAGATACGCAGTATTTT. The variable domain in full, with the rest retrieved from reference TRBV25-1 and TRBJ2-3, is EADIYQTPRYLVIGTGKKITLECSQTMGHDKMYWYQQDPGMELHLIHYSYGVNSTEKGDLSSESTVSRIRTEHFPLTLESARPSHTSQYLCASSESRTSQGTDTQYFGPGTRLTVL.

The chain has TRBV5-1 and TRBJ2-5, with TRBD2 matching 10 bases. This CDR3 region has 15 residues. Germline V lookup: CDR1 SGHRS, CDR2 YFSETQ. V shed 1 base, J shed 4 bases, and the junction held 4 bases outside the gene matches. CDR3 DNA sequence: TGCGCCAGCAGCTTGTCACTAGCGGGGAGAGAGACCCAGTACTTC. This encodes CASSLSLAGRETQYF.